What follows describes a single T cell receptor beta chain. Its antigen is not known. The record originates from a study of graft-versus-host responses after intestinal transplantation. Study at large: Recipients across the board were started on anti-thymocyte globulin induction, then kept on tacrolimus and steroids for two to three years.

CDR3 length: 14 residues. CDR1 and CDR2 (germline): MNHNS, SASEGT. V lost 6 bases, J lost 0 bases, and 4 bases stayed unmatched. Sequenced by immunoSEQ multiplex PCR; TCRdb stores in-frame clones only, minus some. The sample records nearly 110,000 clones, roughly 87% being singletons. The sequences come from unstimulated CD4+ T cells sorted from spleen or lymph node cells, collected before transplant. This receptor was obtained from a human donor who was the organ donor for an intestinal transplant. The chain uses TRBV6-1 and TRBJ1-2, with 7 nucleotides matching TRBD1. Written as DNA, the CDR3 is TGTGCCAGCAGCCCTGGGACAGCTAACTATGGCTACACCTTC. The encoded protein is CASSPGTANYGYTF.